Listed below are T cell receptor beta chains from one sample, sequenced in a study of blood T cell repertoires in COVID-19. Sequencing was performed with immunoSEQ multiplex PCR; in TCRdb, only in-frame clones are kept and a portion is missing. The sample includes some 340,000 clones, around 82% of them seen just once. Sample: peripheral blood. The source of these receptors is a man between 25 and 39 years old with active or convalescent COVID-19. Both conserved end residues are part of each CDR3. The order of the fields is J gene, V gene, clone size, D gene, CDR3 DNA, CDR3 protein. The D gene is left open where the match is weak. Part of the rows lack a size; the others show once, few, many or a class for expanded clones.

TRBJ1-1 | TRBV30 | . | . | TGTGCCTGGAGCTTTCGAGTTAGCACTGAAGCTTTCTTT | CAWSFRVSTEAFF
TRBJ2-7 | TRBV10-3 | . | TRBD2 | TGTGCCACCCGACTAGCGGGATCAGGCGAGCAGTACTTC | CATRLAGSGEQYF
TRBJ1-1 | TRBV28 | . | . | TGTGCCAGCAGCCGGGTCGACAGTCGGGCTTTCTTT | CASSRVDSRAFF
TRBJ1-2 | TRBV28 | . | . | TGTGCCAGCTCTCGAAGGGGAGGTGTAGACTATGGCTACACCTTC | CASSRRGGVDYGYTF
TRBJ1-6 | TRBV11-3 | once | . | TGTGCCAGCAGCTTGCGGGAGAGCTCCTATAATTCACCCCTCCACTTT | CASSLRESSYNSPLHF
TRBJ1-5 | TRBV5-5 | . | TRBD1 | TGTGCCAGCAGCTGGGGACAGGGGGCGGCTCAGCCCCAGCATTTT | CASSWGQGAAQPQHF
TRBJ2-3 | TRBV9 | . | . | TGTGCCAGCAGCGTAGGTGGGAGCCCCCGGGGCACAGATACGCAGTATTTT | CASSVGGSPRGTDTQYF
TRBJ2-6 | TRBV6-1 | . | . | TGTGCCAGCAGTGAAGCATATACAGGGTCTCTCGGGGCCAACGTCCTGACTTTC | CASSEAYTGSLGANVLTF
TRBJ1-5 | TRBV28 | . | TRBD1 | TGTGCCAGCAGTTTAAGGCACAGGGGGGTTCTCAATCAGCCCCAGCATTTT | CASSLRHRGVLNQPQHF
TRBJ2-1 | TRBV24-1 | . | . | TGTGCCACCAGTACACCTGGGGGGATACCGTACAATGAGCAGTTCTTC | CATSTPGGIPYNEQFF
TRBJ2-3 | TRBV7-3 | . | . | TGTGCCAGCAGCTTCCGGCCGGCGGGCGCAGATACGCAGTATTTT | CASSFRPAGADTQYF
TRBJ1-4 | TRBV9 | few | . | TGTGCCAGCAGCGTAGATCCTGCAACTAATGAAAAACTGTTTTTT | CASSVDPATNEKLFF
TRBJ2-7 | TRBV5-1 | . | TRBD2 | TGCGCCAGCAGCGATCGGACTAGCGGGAGGTATTACGAGCAGTACTTC | CASSDRTSGRYYEQYF
TRBJ2-1 | TRBV7-2 | once | TRBD2 | TGTGCCAGCAGCTTGCAGCCGGTGAAGGGACTAGCTACCTACAATGAGCAGTTCTTC | CASSLQPVKGLATYNEQFF
TRBJ1-1 | TRBV11-2 | . | . | TGTGCCAGCAGCTTCCGGGGTAACACTGAAGCTTTCTTT | CASSFRGNTEAFF
TRBJ2-7 | TRBV19 | . | . | TGTGCCAGTAGTAAGAGGCAGGGCATGGATTACGAGCAGTACTTC | CASSKRQGMDYEQYF
TRBJ1-5 | TRBV23-1 | . | . | TGCGCCAGCAGTCAATCAGAGGGAAAGGCCAATCAGCCCCAGCATTTT | CASSQSEGKANQPQHF
TRBJ2-1 | TRBV7-2 | . | TRBD2 | TGTGCCAGCAGCCCTCGGGGTAGCGGGAGCAGGGAGCAGTTCTTC | CASSPRGSGSREQFF
TRBJ1-2 | TRBV29-1 | . | TRBD1 | TGCAGCGTTGCGTCCGGGACAGTCACTAACTATGGCTACACCTTC | CSVASGTVTNYGYTF
TRBJ1-4 | TRBV6-5 | few | . | TGTGCCAGCAGTTACACGACAGCTTTCAATGAAAAACTGTTTTTT | CASSYTTAFNEKLFF
TRBJ1-2 | TRBV2 | once | . | TGTGCCATCTACGACAACGGTTATGGCTACACCTTC | CAIYDNGYGYTF
TRBJ1-6 | TRBV5-4 | . | TRBD1 | TGTGCCAGCAGCTTGGAGGACAGGGGGAAATATAATTCACCCCTCCACTTT | CASSLEDRGKYNSPLHF
TRBJ1-5 | TRBV19 | . | TRBD1 | TGTGCCAGCGGACAGGCCCAGCCCCAGCATTTT | CASGQAQPQHF
TRBJ2-7 | TRBV9 | . | TRBD2 | TGTGCCAGCAGCCCAAGACTAGCGGGCTACGAGCAGTACTTC | CASSPRLAGYEQYF
TRBJ1-4 | TRBV29-1 | once | . | TGCAGCGTTTTACAGGGTTCAATCGAAAAACTGTTTTTT | CSVLQGSIEKLFF
TRBJ2-7 | TRBV11-2 | . | TRBD2 | TGTGCCAGCAGATCTTTAGCGGGAGGTCGATACGAGCAGTACTTC | CASRSLAGGRYEQYF
TRBJ1-5 | TRBV3-1/TRBV3-2 | . | TRBD1 | TGTGCCAGCAGCCAAGATCCGACAGGGGGCAATCAGCCCCAGCATTTT | CASSQDPTGGNQPQHF
TRBJ1-4 | TRBV7-2 | . | TRBD1 | TGTGCCAGCAGCTCACAGGGGTTGAGTGAAAAACTGTTTTTT | CASSSQGLSEKLFF
TRBJ2-7 | TRBV28 | . | . | TGTGCCAGCAGTTTCCTCTCCGGGACTCTGGGCGAGCAGTACTTC | CASSFLSGTLGEQYF
TRBJ2-3 | TRBV9 | few | . | TGTGCCAGCAGCGCCTACAGTGATACGCAGTATTTT | CASSAYSDTQYF
TRBJ2-7 | TRBV11-2 | . | TRBD1 | TGTGCCAGCAGCTTAAAAAGGGGACAGCCTCTCATGGAGCAGTACTTC | CASSLKRGQPLMEQYF
TRBJ2-7 | TRBV15 | . | . | TGTGCCACCAGCAAACGGGGCTACGAGCAGTACTTC | CATSKRGYEQYF
TRBJ2-5 | TRBV7-2 | . | . | TGTGCCAGCAGCTTGGGTTCAGGGGTACAAGAGACCCAGTACTTC | CASSLGSGVQETQYF
TRBJ2-7 | TRBV11-2 | . | . | TGTGCCAGCAGCCCGTCCGGGGGCTACGAGCAGTACTTC | CASSPSGGYEQYF
TRBJ2-5 | TRBV7-6 | . | . | TGTGCCAGCAGCTTAGCCCCCCCGGGAACTGAAGAGACCCAGTACTTC | CASSLAPPGTEETQYF
TRBJ1-3 | TRBV21-1 | . | . | TGTGCCAGCACCCCTCGACTGTCGCGCTCTGGAAACACCATATATTTT | CASTPRLSRSGNTIYF
TRBJ2-1 | TRBV19 | once | TRBD2 | TGTGCCAGTAGTATAAACCCCTCTAGCGGGAGGAATTTTGAGCAGTTCTTC | CASSINPSSGRNFEQFF
TRBJ1-2 | TRBV7-6 | . | . | TGTGCCAGCAGCTTAGGCTTAGGGCAGGGGTATGGCTACACCTTC | CASSLGLGQGYGYTF
TRBJ2-1 | TRBV20-1 | . | TRBD2 | TGCAGTGCTAGTATGGGACTAGTCTCTCGGAATGAGCAGTTCTTC | CSASMGLVSRNEQFF
TRBJ2-1 | TRBV9 | . | TRBD2 | TGTGCCAGCGGTGGGACTAGCGGGAGAATGACATTTGAGCAGTTCTTC | CASGGTSGRMTFEQFF